A single TCR beta chain is shown here with its context. What it binds is not known. The data belong to a study of T-cell memory formation after mild COVID-19. TCRdb re-derived calls from the 5' RACE reads in MiXCR, one entry per CDR3 protein. The sample records 210,000 or so distinct CDR3 sequences, more than 25% being singletons. Trimming cost V 8 bases and J 1 base; bases outside gene matches: 11. Germline V lookup: CDR1 MNHEY, CDR2 SVGAGI. This CDR3 spans 16 amino acids. Points from the study as a whole: Cross-reactive memory appears to have joined, as suggested by some responding clones showing up in pre-infection memory.

The receptor was isolated from an adult woman who had mild COVID-19 (a few samples of this study predate the infection). Cell type and time point are not known. The source material was PBMCs or a T cell subset sorted from them (not recorded which). The chain carries TRBV6-5 and TRBJ2-1; 7 nucleotides align to TRBD2. The CDR3 DNA sequence: TGTGCCAGCCCTACCGGGGGGAAACCATCCTACAATGAGCAGTTCTTC. Its protein product is CASPTGGKPSYNEQFF.